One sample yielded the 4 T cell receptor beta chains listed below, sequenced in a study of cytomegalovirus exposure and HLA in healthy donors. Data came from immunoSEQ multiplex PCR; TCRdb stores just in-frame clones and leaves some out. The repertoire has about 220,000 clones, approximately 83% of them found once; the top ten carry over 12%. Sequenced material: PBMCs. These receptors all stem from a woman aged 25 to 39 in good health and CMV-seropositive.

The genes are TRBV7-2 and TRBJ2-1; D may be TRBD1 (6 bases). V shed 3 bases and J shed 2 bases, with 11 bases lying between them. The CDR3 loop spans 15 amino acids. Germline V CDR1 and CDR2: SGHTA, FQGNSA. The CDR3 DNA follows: TGTGCCAGCAGCTTGGGCAGGGGAACCTACAATGAGCAGTTCTTC. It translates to CASSLGRGTYNEQFF.

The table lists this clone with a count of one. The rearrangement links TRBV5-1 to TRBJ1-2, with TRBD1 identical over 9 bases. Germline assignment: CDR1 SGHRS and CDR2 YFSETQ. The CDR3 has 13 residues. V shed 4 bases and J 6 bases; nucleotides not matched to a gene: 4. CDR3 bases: TGCGCCAGCAGCCCCGGGACAGGGAATGGCTACACCTTC. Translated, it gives CASSPGTGNGYTF.

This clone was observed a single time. Here the CDR3 DNA reads TGTGCCAGCAGCCCCCAGGGCGGGAGGTACAATGAGCAGTTCTTC. This translates into CASSPQGGRYNEQFF. This rearrangement joins TRBV13 to TRBJ2-1, with 8 bases aligning to TRBD2. Unmatched junction bases numbered 7, after V lost 5 bases and J lost 4 bases. Germline CDR1 PRHDT, CDR2 FYEKMQ (reference sequence). The CDR3 has 15 amino acids.

This CDR3 is CASSLSGVQETQYF. CDR3 DNA: TGTGCCAGCAGCTTAAGCGGTGTCCAAGAGACCCAGTACTTC. The V gene is TRBV7-6, the J gene TRBJ2-5; TRBD2 is a possible D gene (5 bases). The CDR3 runs to 14 residues. Trimming removed 2 bases from V and 1 base from J, with 8 bases in between. CDR1 is SGHVS, CDR2 FNYEAQ, per germline.